This TCR beta chain stems from a study of shared clonotypes between healthy human individuals. Sequencing was performed with immunoSEQ multiplex PCR; in TCRdb, only in-frame clones are kept and a portion is missing. The table lists more than 600,000 clones, approximately 90% of them singletons. About this clone: Its antigen is still unknown.

Germline values: CDR1 LNHDA, CDR2 SQIVND (reference sequence). The CDR3 length is 14 residues. Trimming cost V 2 bases and J 6 bases, with 11 bases left between them. Points from the study as a whole: Of the naive CD4 clonotypes, roughly 5.5% were shared across several donors. Clonotypes not shared had lower generation probabilities than those common to all four donors.

Naive CD8 cells comprised CD45RO-negative, CCR7-positively selected cells, excluding terminally differentiated effector memory CD45RA+ cells. The sequence was collected from a man aged 30-40 years in good health. The gene calls are TRBV19 and TRBJ1-5, with D uncertain. The sequenced sample was naive CD8+ T cells sorted from blood. Written as DNA, the CDR3 is TGTGCCAGTAGTATAAGGACCGGAGGTCAGCCCCAGCATTTT. Translating gives CASSIRTGGQPQHF. Supplemented by reference TRBV19 and TRBJ1-5, the full variable domain reads DGGITQSPKYLFRKEGQNVTLSCEQNLNHDAMYWYRQDPGQGLRLIYYSQIVNDFQKGDIAEGYSVSREKKESFPLTVTSAQKNPTAFYLCASSIRTGGQPQHFGDGTRLSIL.